The 16 T cell receptor beta chains below all came from one sample that was sequenced in a study of early T cells in non-severe SARS-CoV-2 infection. In TCRdb, the 5' RACE reads were re-called with MiXCR into one record per CDR3 protein. The sample lists 65,000 to 70,000 distinct CDR3 sequences, 10% to 15% occurring once. The sequenced material came from whole blood. The source is an adult who was a healthcare worker with PCR-confirmed SARS-CoV-2 infection or an uninfected control (not recorded which).

V usage is TRBV3-1 and J usage is TRBJ2-5, with 7 bases lining up with TRBD2. Trimming removed 1 base from V and 3 bases from J; junction bases left unmatched: 2. CDR1 and CDR2 from the germline V gene are LGHDT and YNNKEL (reference sequence). The CDR3 sequence is 14 residues long. CDR3 amino acids: CASSQAGTKETQYF. The CDR3, as DNA: TGTGCCAGCAGCCAAGCTGGGACTAAAGAGACCCAGTACTTC.

This clonotype was recorded at least ten times. The chain carries TRBV18 and TRBJ2-3; perhaps TRBD1 as D (6 bases). This CDR3 has 16 residues. Between the trimmed V and J ends, which lost 5 bases and 5 bases, there was a span of 20 bases. CDR1 and CDR2 (germline): KGHSH, LQKENI. The CDR3 bases are TGTGCCAGCTCATCAGAAGGGGGATACGCGGGAGATACGCAGTATTTT. Encoded protein: CASSSEGGYAGDTQYF.

This clonotype appeared a few times. The chain couples TRBV3-1 to TRBJ2-5; D call uncertain. V shed 3 bases and J shed 5 bases, with 4 bases lying between them. Germline V CDR1 and CDR2: LGHDT, YNNKEL (reference sequence). The CDR3 runs to 11 residues. The CDR3 coding sequence is TGTGCCAGCAGCCATCGTGAGACCCAGTACTTC. Translated, it gives CASSHRETQYF.

This clonotype has at least ten counts. This rearrangement joins TRBV6-2 or TRBV6-3 to TRBJ2-7; 7 nucleotides align to TRBD1. The CDR3 covers 15 residues. The trim removed 0 bases at V and 1 base at J, leaving 3 bases unmatched. Germline-derived CDR1 and CDR2 are MNHEY and SVGEGT. The CDR3 DNA reads as TGTGCCAGCAGTTACTCCGGACAGGTTTCCTACGAGCAGTACTTC. Protein sequence: CASSYSGQVSYEQYF.

This clonotype was counted many times. The chain uses TRBV7-9 and TRBJ2-7, with D hard to call. Germline V gene sequence: CDR1 SEHNR, CDR2 FQNEAQ (reference sequence). The CDR3 spans 12 residues. The V end was cut by 2 bases, the J end by 2 bases, with 4 bases between. The CDR3: CASSLKPYEQYF. Here the CDR3 DNA reads TGTGCCAGCAGCTTAAAACCCTACGAGCAGTACTTC.

This clonotype was found many times. The rearrangement uses TRBV10-2 and TRBJ2-7; 7 nucleotides agree with TRBD2. This CDR3 is built from 14 residues. J was trimmed by 2 bases and V by 4 bases; bases with no gene match: 5. Germline CDR1 is WSHSY and CDR2 is SAAADI. The CDR3 sequence: CASSVASGAYEQYF. The CDR3 coding sequence is TGCGCCAGCAGTGTAGCTAGCGGCGCCTACGAGCAGTACTTC.

In this sample, this clonotype turned up a few times. V is TRBV6-5 and J is TRBJ2-2; D is undetermined. The germline V gene has CDR1 MNHEY and CDR2 SVGAGI. V gave up 6 bases and J gave up 3 bases, with 11 bases separating them. The length of the CDR3 is 14 residues. DNA of the CDR3: TGTGCCAGCAGCGACATGCCCGACACCGGGGAGCTGTTTTTT. Translated: CASSDMPDTGELFF.

This clonotype was recorded a few times. J is TRBJ2-3 and V is TRBV5-8, with D unclear. Germline loops: CDR1 SGHTS, CDR2 YDEGEE. V lost 1 base, J lost 1 base, and 10 bases lay in between. The CDR3 totals 15 residues. CDR3 sequence reads: CASSLLGRGTDTQYF. DNA of the CDR3: TGTGCCAGCAGCTTGCTCGGACGGGGCACAGATACGCAGTATTTT.

This chain connects TRBV18 to TRBJ1-5; D possibly corresponds to TRBD1 (6 bases). Germline V gives CDR1 KGHSH, CDR2 LQKENI. Trimming cost V 2 bases and J 7 bases, with 9 bases left between them. The CDR3 has 13 residues. CDR3 sequence reads: CASSPGGRQPQHF. The CDR3 DNA is TGTGCCAGCTCACCAGGGGGGCGGCAGCCCCAGCATTTT.

This clonotype occurred many times. V is TRBV12-3 or TRBV12-4 and J is TRBJ1-2, with D uncertain. The CDR3 spans 14 residues. V dropped 7 bases and J dropped 7 bases, with 19 bases sitting between them. The CDR3 protein is CASILDSHGAGYTF. The CDR3, as DNA: TGTGCCAGCATCCTGGACTCACATGGTGCTGGCTACACCTTC.

This clonotype was counted a few times. The CDR3 sequence: CASSTGRGADTQYF. The CDR3 nucleotides are TGTGCCAGCTCAACTGGACGGGGCGCAGATACGCAGTATTTT. This chain connects TRBV12-3 or TRBV12-4 to TRBJ2-3, with D perhaps being TRBD1 or TRBD2 (5 bases each). V shed 8 bases and J shed 4 bases, with 16 bases lying between them. CDR3 size: 14 residues.

The table lists this clonotype with a few counts. The chain carries TRBV20-1 and TRBJ1-1; D is ambiguous. From germline, CDR1 is DFQATT and CDR2 SNEGSKA (reference sequence). Trimming removed 2 bases at V and 4 bases at J, with 11 bases between. The CDR3 totals 13 residues. The CDR3 loop is CSARLPLGTEAFF. CDR3 DNA sequence: TGCAGTGCTAGACTGCCTTTGGGCACTGAAGCTTTCTTT.

The chain joins TRBV20-1 to TRBJ2-7; D call uncertain. The CDR3 covers 12 residues. Trimming shortened V by 4 bases and J by 4 bases, and 11 bases separated the two germline ends. Germline V gene sequence: CDR1 DFQATT, CDR2 SNEGSKA (reference sequence). CDR3: CSATGRFYEQYF. CDR3 coding DNA: TGCAGTGCTACGGGTCGATTTTACGAGCAGTACTTC.

The chain is built from TRBV18 and TRBJ2-3; no firm D call. V gave up 3 bases and J gave up 3 bases, with 13 bases separating them. The germline gives CDR1 KGHSH, CDR2 LQKENI. This CDR3 has 15 amino acids. The DNA for the CDR3 is TGTGCCAGCTCACCGGCAAGCCTTGCGACAGATACGCAGTATTTT. As protein: CASSPASLATDTQYF.

The chain combines TRBV29-1 with TRBJ1-2; D may be TRBD1 (5 bases). The CDR3 loop spans 13 amino acids. The V end was cut by 3 bases, the J end by 2 bases, with 10 bases between. The germline CDR1 and CDR2 sequences are SQVTM and ANQGSEA. The CDR3, as DNA: TGCAGCGTTGAGTCCGCAGGGAACTATGGCTACACCTTC. This gives the protein CSVESAGNYGYTF.

Many counts were recorded for this clonotype. The chain uses TRBV7-8 and TRBJ2-7, with 7 positions matching TRBD1. This CDR3 spans 14 amino acids. CDR1 and CDR2 (germline): SGHVS, FQNEAQ. Trimming cost V 3 bases and J 3 bases; bases outside gene matches: 5. The CDR3 here is CASSFRDSNYEQYF. CDR3 nucleotide sequence: TGTGCCAGCAGCTTCCGGGACAGCAACTACGAGCAGTACTTC.